Following are 24 T cell receptor beta chains from one sample sequenced in a study of T cells in Graves' hyperthyroidism and ophthalmopathy. Template material for amplifying TCR beta CDR3 regions consisted of RNA transcripts. The HTBI primer set was used in a first-round RT-PCR of the TCR CDR3. TCRdb independently ran MiXCR on the multiplex PCR reads; one entry per CDR3 protein. The sample lists hundreds of thousands of distinct CDR3 sequences, about two fifths occurring once. The sequenced material came from blood. Receptors were obtained from a man aged 18-30 years with Graves' hyperthyroidism.

This clonotype was observed a handful of times. This sequence joins TRBV7-2 and TRBJ1-6; D might be TRBD1 (5 bases). The V end was cut by 5 bases, the J end by 10 bases, with 12 bases between. This CDR3 has 13 amino acids. Germline V lookup: CDR1 SGHTA, CDR2 FQGNSA. The CDR3 reads CASSQEGASPLHF. CDR3 nucleotides: TGTGCCAGCAGCCAGGAAGGGGCCTCACCCCTCCACTTT.

This clonotype has ten or more counts. The chain couples TRBV12-3 or TRBV12-4 to TRBJ1-2; D unresolved. The CDR3 is 13 amino acids. V was shortened by 5 bases and J by 0 bases, with 7 bases between the two germline ends. DNA of the CDR3: TGTGCCAGCAGTCCCGAATCTAACTATGGCTACACCTTC. This gives the protein CASSPESNYGYTF.

This chain links TRBV28 with TRBJ1-6; D gene ambiguous. V lost 6 bases and J 5 bases, leaving 5 bases between the germline ends. Germline V gives CDR1 MDHEN, CDR2 SYDVKM. The CDR3 sequence is 12 residues long. For the CDR3, the DNA is TGTGCCAGCAGCATGAATAATTCACCCCTCCACTTT. Amino acids: CASSMNNSPLHF.

This rearrangement joins TRBV4-1 to TRBJ1-6; TRBD1 matches 7 bases. CDR1 is MGHRA, CDR2 YSYEKL, per germline. V gave up 2 bases and J gave up 8 bases; unmatched junction bases: 9. This CDR3 contains 16 residues. The CDR3 protein is CASSQPGQKKYSPLHF. CDR3 coding DNA: TGCGCCAGCAGCCAACCGGGACAGAAGAAGTATTCACCCCTCCACTTT.

This clonotype was recorded at least ten times. The V gene is TRBV10-3, the J gene TRBJ2-5; unclear D gene. The germline V and J ends were trimmed by 0 bases and 2 bases, with 7 bases remaining between them. Germline V gene data show CDR1 as ENHRY and CDR2 as SYGVKD. The CDR3 is 14 residues long. CDR3 loop: CAISESAAQETQYF. The CDR3 bases are TGTGCCATCAGTGAGTCTGCAGCTCAAGAGACCCAGTACTTC.

This clonotype was counted a few times. The gene calls are TRBV7-9 and TRBJ2-5, with D possibly being TRBD1 (5 bases). This CDR3 spans 13 amino acids. Trimming cost V 5 bases and J 7 bases, with 14 bases left between them. Germline CDR1 SEHNR, CDR2 FQNEAQ (reference sequence). In DNA, the CDR3 is TGTGCCAGCAGCCTCGACAACCAGGGGACCCAGTACTTC. Translated: CASSLDNQGTQYF.

This clonotype was recorded only once. A much larger clone is a single base away; this may be a read error. The rearrangement links TRBV20-1 to TRBJ2-7; 9 nucleotides line up with TRBD1. The V segment lost 1 base and the J segment 3 bases; nucleotides outside the gene matches: 4. The CDR3 is 14 residues long. Looked up from germline, CDR1 is DFQATT and CDR2 is SNEGSKA (reference sequence). The CDR3 region has the DNA TGCAGTGCTAGAGCCACAGGGGGCTACTACGAGCAGTACTTC. It specifies CSARATGGYYEQYF.

This clonotype was recorded at least ten times. The gene calls are TRBV2 and TRBJ2-2; 11 bases fit TRBD2. The CDR3 is 14 amino acids. After removal of 8 bases from V and 6 bases from J, the junction contained 5 bases not matched to a gene. Germline lookup yields CDR1 SNHLY and CDR2 FYNNEI. The CDR3 sequence is CASRSGGAAGELFF. As DNA, the CDR3 is TGTGCCAGCCGTAGCGGGGGGGCGGCCGGGGAGCTGTTTTTT.

This clonotype was found many times. The chain couples TRBV15 to TRBJ2-2, with a weak D call TRBD1 (6 bases). The CDR3 extends over 16 amino acids. The germline CDR1 and CDR2 sequences are LNHNV and YYDKDF (reference sequence). With 1 base removed from V and 0 bases from J, the gap between germline ends came to 9 bases. The CDR3 nucleotides read TGTGCCACCAGCAGAGTCGGGACAACGAACACCGGGGAGCTGTTTTTT. It codes for CATSRVGTTNTGELFF.

This clonotype was seen a handful of times. The chain recombines TRBV19 with TRBJ2-2; D remains unclear. The CDR3 covers 15 residues. Between the trimmed V and J ends, which lost 3 bases and 1 base, there was a span of 9 bases. Looked up from germline, CDR1 is LNHDA and CDR2 is SQIVND (reference sequence). This chain's CDR3 is CASSMGRMNTGELFF. CDR3 in DNA: TGTGCCAGTAGTATGGGAAGAATGAACACCGGGGAGCTGTTTTTT.

This clonotype occurred many times. The chain carries TRBV10-2 and TRBJ1-2, with D tentatively TRBD1 (6 bases). This CDR3 contains 13 residues. Trimming shortened V by 5 bases and J by 3 bases, and 10 bases separated the two germline ends. CDR1 and CDR2 from the germline V gene are WSHSY and SAAADI. The CDR3 sequence is CASSSGVDYGYTF. CDR3 nucleotides: TGCGCCAGCAGTTCAGGGGTAGACTATGGCTACACCTTC.

Concerning this clonotype itself: Since no conserved phenylalanine or tryptophan closes the CDR3, a read error is the likely cause. This chain uses TRBV20-1 with TRBJ1-1; D not resolved. This CDR3 region has 14 residues. V dropped 0 bases and J dropped 6 bases, with 14 bases sitting between them. In germline, CDR1 is DFQATT, CDR2 SNEGSKA (reference sequence). The CDR3 protein is CSARDAEGYPEAFL. As DNA, the CDR3 is TGCAGTGCTAGAGATGCGGAGGGATACCCTGAAGCTTTCCTT.

This clonotype showed up many times. V gene TRBV10-3 combines with J gene TRBJ2-2, with 8 bases identical to TRBD1. Losses at the gene ends were 2 bases for V and 0 bases for J; bases not matched to a gene: 2. CDR1 and CDR2 (germline): ENHRY, SYGVKD. The CDR3 has 16 amino acids. CDR3 region: CAISEKGQANTGELFF. CDR3 bases: TGTGCCATCAGTGAGAAGGGACAGGCGAACACCGGGGAGCTGTTTTTT.

The rearrangement joins TRBV12-3 or TRBV12-4 to TRBJ2-5; 7 bases line up with TRBD1. This CDR3 contains 13 residues. The ends lost 5 bases at V and 7 bases at J; junction bases unmatched: 7. Here the CDR3 DNA reads TGTGCCAGCAGTCCCGGGACAGCCCCGACCCAGTACTTC. Translating it yields CASSPGTAPTQYF.

This clonotype was recorded at least ten times. The rearrangement links TRBV5-1 to TRBJ1-1; 8 positions agree with TRBD1. Germline V gene sequence: CDR1 SGHRS, CDR2 YFSETQ. V dropped 3 bases and J dropped 4; count of bases not matched to a gene: 2. The CDR3 length is 13 residues. For the CDR3, the DNA is TGCGCCAGCAGCTCAGGGGGCCTCACTGAAGCTTTCTTT. It encodes CASSSGGLTEAFF.

The J gene is TRBJ1-5, the V gene TRBV10-3; tentatively, D is TRBD1 (5 bases). Looked up from germline, CDR1 is ENHRY and CDR2 is SYGVKD. This CDR3 has 16 residues. The germline V and J ends were trimmed by 11 bases and 0 bases, with 20 bases remaining between them. CDR3 coding DNA: TGTGCCGCCAATTTTAAATCAGGGAATAGCAATCAGCCCCAGCATTTT. Protein product: CAANFKSGNSNQPQHF.

The chain recombines TRBV10-3 with TRBJ2-2; D uncertain. The CDR3 is 15 amino acids. V was cut by 10 bases and J by 0 bases, with 15 bases left in between. Per germline, CDR1 ENHRY and CDR2 SYGVKD. CDR3 sequence: CASSRDGANTGELFF. CDR3 sequence (DNA): TGTGCCAGCAGCCGCGACGGAGCGAACACCGGGGAGCTGTTTTTT.

The chain joins TRBV7-9 to TRBJ1-1, with a possible D match to TRBD1 (5 bases). CDR1 and CDR2 from the germline V gene are SEHNR and FQNEAQ (reference sequence). Trimming shortened V by 6 bases and J by 3 bases, and 17 bases separated the two germline ends. This CDR3 comprises 15 residues. CDR3 bases: TGTGCCAGCAGTTTTCCCCCCGGGGGACACACTGAAGCTTTCTTT. Protein: CASSFPPGGHTEAFF.

The V gene is TRBV14, the J gene TRBJ1-1; D is uncertain. The germline gives CDR1 SGHDN, CDR2 FVKESK. The V end was cut by 0 bases, the J end by 3 bases, with 5 bases between. The CDR3 contains 13 residues. The CDR3 is CASSQDGHTEAFF. The DNA for the CDR3 is TGTGCCAGCAGCCAAGATGGGCACACTGAAGCTTTCTTT.

Turning to this clonotype: One end of the junction fails to match germline, which may point to a read error. The genes are TRBV7-2 and TRBJ1-1; 7 bases map to TRBD1. CDR1 and CDR2 (germline): SGHTA, FQGNSA. The CDR3 contains 11 residues. The CDR3 protein is CASSSTRDSYF. The CDR3, as DNA: TGTGCCAGCAGCTCGACCCGGGACAGCTACTTT.

On this clonotype: Lacking the conserved final phenylalanine or tryptophan, this CDR3 likely reflects a read error. The DNA is omitted, as the CDR3 cannot be located on it reliably, and the CDR3 follows TCRdb's listing. The rearrangement links TRBV7-9 to TRBJ1-1. The CDR3 spans 8 amino acids, including both terminal residues. CDR1 is SEHNR and CDR2 is FQNEAQ in the germline V gene (reference sequence). The CDR3: CASSLEAS.

This clonotype occurred many times. The rearrangement joins TRBV29-1 to TRBJ1-3; D gene ambiguous. Trimming cost V 4 bases and J 0 bases, with 7 bases left between them. The length of the CDR3 is 13 residues. Germline CDR1 and CDR2: SQVTM and ANQGSEA. For the CDR3, the DNA is TGCAGCGTTGGGTTAGGCTCTGGAAACACCATATATTTT. It yields the protein CSVGLGSGNTIYF.

The table lists this clonotype with a few counts. The CDR3 protein is CASSVLAPYEQYF. The CDR3, as DNA: TGTGCCAGCAGCGTCCTAGCGCCGTACGAGCAGTACTTC. The chain carries TRBV7-2 and TRBJ2-7, with TRBD2 as a possible D gene (6 bases). In germline, CDR1 is SGHTA, CDR2 FQGNSA. This CDR3 region has 13 residues. Deletions cut 5 bases from V and 4 bases from J, with 12 bases between. The variable domain in full, completed from reference TRBV7-2 and TRBJ2-7, reads GAGVSQSPSNKVTEKGKDVELRCDPISGHTALYWYRQSLGQGLEFLIYFQGNSAPDKSGLPSDRFSAERTGGSVSTLTIQRTQQEDSAVYLCASSVLAPYEQYFGPGTRLTVT.

This clonotype was observed once. V is TRBV2 and J is TRBJ1-2, with 12 bases aligning to TRBD1. The CDR3 covers 14 residues. In germline, CDR1 is SNHLY, CDR2 FYNNEI. The trim removed 7 bases at V and 6 bases at J, leaving 6 bases unmatched. The CDR3 DNA is TGTGCCAGCAAAGGGACAGGGGGCTGGGATGGCTACACCTTC. Translation gives CASKGTGGWDGYTF. Full variable domain (outside the CDR3, taken from reference TRBV2 and TRBJ1-2): EPEVTQTPSHQVTQMGQEVILRCVPISNHLYFYWYRQILGQKVEFLVSFYNNEISEKSEIFDDQFSVERPDGSNFTLKIRSTKLEDSAMYFCASKGTGGWDGYTFGSGTRLTVV.